This T cell receptor beta chain was obtained from a study of blood T cell repertoires in COVID-19. In the original analysis: For nucleated cells, counts were estimated from reference gene primer amplification. Assay: immunoSEQ multiplex PCR; the TCRdb copy retains only in-frame clones and omits some. V, J and clone size are taken as reported in that table, and D and trimming were inferred from the DNA itself. The sample has roughly 60,000 clones; roughly 84% are singletons. The CDR3 is 16 residues long. V shed 3 bases and J shed 5 bases, with 19 bases lying between them. Germline V lookup: CDR1 MDHEN, CDR2 SYDVKM.

The sequenced sample consisted of peripheral blood. V gene TRBV28 combines with J gene TRBJ1-1; a possible D gene is TRBD1 (6 bases). This clonotype was sampled from a man in his thirties or forties with COVID-19, enrolled during active disease. The CDR3 loop is CASSFDRWFGSTEAFF. The CDR3 region has the DNA TGTGCCAGCAGTTTTGACAGGTGGTTTGGGAGTACTGAAGCTTTCTTT.